Reported below is one T cell receptor beta chain. Its antigen is as yet unknown. This entry comes from a study of cytomegalovirus exposure and HLA in healthy donors. Per the germline V gene, CDR1 is SGHAT and CDR2 is FQNNGV. Trimming removed 5 bases from V and 4 bases from J; junction bases left unmatched: 2. The CDR3 sequence is 13 residues long. The donors were part of the roughly 120-subject validation cohort, which stood apart from the roughly 680-subject first cohort. TCRdb's copy holds only in-frame clones and misses some; the assay was immunoSEQ multiplex PCR. Here the sample spans approximately 210,000 clones, more than 75% being singletons. Notes on the study in general: The authors confirmed in vitro that a few CMV-associated chains were specific for CMV antigens. One later analysis, an examination of the 120 validation repertoires, found that first-cohort TCR clusters tended to co-occur in them.

The sequencing input was PBMCs. This TCR came from a woman between 18 and 30 years old in good health and CMV-seronegative. V gene TRBV11-2 combines with J gene TRBJ1-2; TRBD1 matches at 9 bases. The CDR3, as DNA: TGTGCCAGCAGCCAGGGACAGGGCTATGGCTACACCTTC. Its translation is CASSQGQGYGYTF.